This TCR beta chain was sequenced during a study of early T cells in non-severe SARS-CoV-2 infection. Study results and caveats: Reliance on VDJdb matching favored anti-spike CD8 responses; private and CD4 specificities were missed.

The protocol attached unique molecular identifiers to individual cDNA molecules. TCRdb fed the 5' RACE reads into MiXCR, producing one record per CDR3 protein. The table has around 44,000 distinct CDR3 sequences, around 9.1% seen once; the top ten hold about 7.7%. This clonotype was counted at least ten times. The antigen is undetermined. The CDR3 is 16 residues long. The junction had 6 bases not matched to a gene; V was cut back by 4 bases and J by 0 bases. Germline CDR1 and CDR2: SGDLS and YYNGEE. The sequence was collected from an adult who was a healthcare worker with PCR-confirmed SARS-CoV-2 infection or an uninfected control (not recorded which). This rearrangement joins TRBV9 to TRBJ2-3; 9 nucleotides agree with TRBD2. The sequenced sample was whole blood. CDR3 residues: CASSRRLAVSTDTQYF. As DNA, the CDR3 is TGTGCCAGCAGCAGACGACTAGCGGTTAGCACAGATACGCAGTATTTT.